These 32 T cell receptor beta chains came from one sample sequenced in a study of CD8 T cells in ankylosing spondylitis. Study conclusions and caveats: Apparently characteristic of ankylosing spondylitis blood was a TCR beta motif (roughly eight highly homologous variants).

TCRdb processed the 5' RACE reads anew with MiXCR; each CDR3 protein has one entry. The table shows about 330,000 distinct CDR3 sequences, with 7% to 9% occurring only once. For these TCRs, the target antigens are not known. The sequencing sample was made of blood, either unsorted or a sorted T cell fraction (not recorded which). Receptors were obtained from a male donor with ankylosing spondylitis.

This clonotype was observed many times. The chain links TRBV4-2 to TRBJ2-3, with 11 bases aligning to TRBD2. V was clipped by 3 bases and J by 6 bases; unmatched bases: 5. Germline V CDR1 and CDR2: LGHNA, YNFKEQ. This CDR3 is built from 15 residues. The CDR3 DNA reads TGTGCCAGCAGCCAGGGACTAGCGGCCCTTGATACGCAGTATTTT. Translating it yields CASSQGLAALDTQYF.

This clonotype has a handful of counts. The rearrangement links TRBV12-3 or TRBV12-4 to TRBJ2-3; D gene ambiguous. The germline V and J ends were trimmed by 7 bases and 2 bases, with 7 bases remaining between them. This CDR3 is built from 12 residues. This chain's CDR3 is CASNRPTDTQYF. The CDR3 DNA reads as TGTGCCAGCAATCGTCCCACAGATACGCAGTATTTT.

The J gene is TRBJ2-5, the V gene TRBV27; D is perhaps TRBD2 (6 bases). This CDR3 region has 12 residues. Germline CDR1 MNHEY, CDR2 SMNVEV (reference sequence). V was clipped by 6 bases and J by 5 bases, with 10 bases between them. The CDR3 DNA reads as TGTGCCAGCAGAGACCGGGAGGAGACCCAGTACTTC. Amino acids: CASRDREETQYF.

This clonotype has at least ten counts. The V and J genes are TRBV29-1 and TRBJ2-1, with 7 nucleotides matching TRBD2. The CDR3 contains 14 residues. Germline assignment: CDR1 SQVTM and CDR2 ANQGSEA. With V trimmed by 4 bases and J by 1 base, 4 bases remained unmatched. The CDR3 spells CSVVWEGSYNEQFF. Here the CDR3 DNA reads TGCAGCGTTGTTTGGGAGGGGTCCTACAATGAGCAGTTCTTC.

This clonotype was found a few times. The rearrangement uses TRBV28 and TRBJ2-5; D gene unclear. The germline V and J ends were trimmed by 10 bases and 5 bases, with 17 bases remaining between them. Germline CDR1 and CDR2: MDHEN and SYDVKM. The CDR3 runs 13 residues. The CDR3 region has the DNA TGTGCCACCACGACAACCCTGAAGGAGACCCAGTACTTC. It encodes CATTTTLKETQYF. The whole variable domain, filled in from reference TRBV28 and TRBJ2-5, reads DVKVTQSSRYLVKRTGEKVFLECVQDMDHENMFWYRQDPGLGLRLIYFSYDVKMKEKGDIPEGYSVSREKKERFSLILESASTNQTSMYLCATTTTLKETQYFGPGTRLLVL.

This chain's CDR3 is CAINPRQGSIETQYF. As DNA, the CDR3 is TGTGCCATCAATCCCCGCCAGGGGAGTATAGAGACCCAGTACTTC. The rearrangement joins TRBV10-3 to TRBJ2-5; the D gene is possibly TRBD1 (6 bases). Looked up from germline, CDR1 is ENHRY and CDR2 is SYGVKD. The CDR3 has 15 amino acids. The V end was cut by 7 bases, the J end by 4 bases, with 19 bases between.

The rearrangement links TRBV4-1 to TRBJ2-1; the D is unclear. The CDR3 spans 17 residues. Trimming removed 0 bases from V and 0 bases from J, with 12 bases in between. In germline, CDR1 is MGHRA, CDR2 YSYEKL. CDR3 region: CASSQESLRPSYNEQFF. The CDR3 bases are TGCGCCAGCAGCCAAGAAAGTTTGCGGCCCTCCTACAATGAGCAGTTCTTC.

This clonotype was detected a few times. The gene calls are TRBV15 and TRBJ2-7; 7 positions agree with TRBD2. V was clipped by 8 bases and J by 2 bases; unmatched bases: 9. This CDR3 spans 14 amino acids. The germline V gene has CDR1 LNHNV and CDR2 YYDKDF (reference sequence). CDR3 sequence reads: CATGAPSGTYEQYF. CDR3 nucleotides: TGTGCCACCGGTGCTCCTAGCGGTACCTACGAGCAGTACTTC.

This chain links TRBV29-1 with TRBJ1-1, with a weak D call TRBD1 (6 bases). Trimming removed 7 bases from V and 3 bases from J, with 15 bases in between. CDR3 length equals 13 residues. Germline values: CDR1 SQVTM, CDR2 ANQGSEA. CDR3 region: CSAGGREDTEAFF. The CDR3 bases are TGCAGCGCCGGGGGCAGGGAGGACACTGAAGCTTTCTTT.

This chain connects TRBV28 to TRBJ1-1, with 8 bases that match TRBD1. Trimming cost V 8 bases and J 8 bases; bases outside gene matches: 16. The CDR3 runs to 15 residues. Per germline, CDR1 MDHEN and CDR2 SYDVKM. CDR3 in DNA: TGTGCCAGCCCCCCGACGCCATCAGGGGGCCAAGAAGCTTTCTTT. It specifies CASPPTPSGGQEAFF. The full variable domain, in which reference TRBV28 and TRBJ1-1 provide the parts outside the CDR3, is DVKVTQSSRYLVKRTGEKVFLECVQDMDHENMFWYRQDPGLGLRLIYFSYDVKMKEKGDIPEGYSVSREKKERFSLILESASTNQTSMYLCASPPTPSGGQEAFFGQGTRLTVV.

This chain joins TRBV12-3 or TRBV12-4 and TRBJ1-5, with D possibly TRBD1 on 6 matching bases. Trimming took 10 bases from V and 4 from J, leaving 14 bases between them. The CDR3 consists of 13 residues. This chain's CDR3 is CATKQGRNQPQHF. CDR3 coding DNA: TGTGCCACCAAACAGGGCCGAAATCAGCCCCAGCATTTT.

This clonotype was counted at least ten times. The rearrangement uses TRBV3-1 and TRBJ1-5, with D unresolved. V shed 2 bases and J shed 5 bases, with 7 bases lying between them. This CDR3 region has 13 residues. Germline V gene data show CDR1 as LGHDT and CDR2 as YNNKEL (reference sequence). CDR3 sequence reads: CASSQSRYQPQHF. In DNA form, the CDR3 reads TGTGCCAGCAGCCAATCCAGATATCAGCCCCAGCATTTT.

The gene calls are TRBV9 and TRBJ2-2, with no clear D. The V end lost 3 bases, the J end lost 6 bases, and 15 bases lay between the germline ends. Germline CDR1 and CDR2: SGDLS and YYNGEE. The CDR3 is 15 amino acids. This CDR3 reads CASSARRAISGELFF. The CDR3 DNA reads as TGTGCCAGCAGCGCGAGGCGAGCCATCTCCGGGGAGCTGTTTTTT.

The chain links TRBV5-1 to TRBJ2-3; D is unresolved. Trimming took 2 bases from V and 4 from J, leaving 5 bases between them. This CDR3 has 12 amino acids. Germline CDR1 and CDR2: SGHRS and YFSETQ. This chain's CDR3 is CASSLRSDTQYF. CDR3 DNA sequence: TGCGCCAGCAGCTTAAGGTCAGATACGCAGTATTTT.

The V gene is TRBV5-5, the J gene TRBJ1-6; D is undetermined. Per the germline V gene, CDR1 is SGHKS and CDR2 is YYEKEE (reference sequence). CDR3 size: 15 residues. The V end lost 2 bases, the J end lost 6 bases, and 12 bases lay between the germline ends. The CDR3 DNA is TGTGCCAGCAGCTTTCAGATTGGGTCTAATTCACCCCTCCACTTT. Its protein product is CASSFQIGSNSPLHF. The complete variable domain, with remaining parts taken from reference TRBV5-5 and TRBJ1-6, reads DAGVTQSPTHLIKTRGQQVTLRCSPISGHKSVSWYQQVLGQGPQFIFQYYEKEERGRGNFPDRFSARQFPNYSSELNVNALLLGDSALYLCASSFQIGSNSPLHFGNGTRLTVT.

This clonotype was found many times. The chain links TRBV7-9 to TRBJ2-1, with 7 bases identical to TRBD1. V was pared by 3 bases and J by 8 bases, with 1 base of the junction left unmatched. Germline-derived CDR1 and CDR2 are SEHNR and FQNEAQ (reference sequence). The CDR3 has 12 amino acids. The CDR3 loop reads CASSFTGDEQFF. CDR3 nucleotide sequence: TGTGCCAGCAGCTTTACAGGGGATGAGCAGTTCTTC.

This clonotype was detected only a few times. J is TRBJ1-5 and V is TRBV20-1; D gene ambiguous. Trimming stripped 1 base from V and 4 bases from J, with 8 bases between. The CDR3 covers 13 residues. CDR1 is DFQATT, CDR2 SNEGSKA, per germline (reference sequence). The CDR3, as DNA: TGCAGTGCTAGAGTCCCGGGGAATCAGCCCCAGCATTTT. Protein sequence: CSARVPGNQPQHF.

This clonotype was seen ten or more times. The V gene is TRBV20-1, the J gene TRBJ2-1, with TRBD2 matching 7 bases. J gave up 16 bases and V 6 bases, and 15 bases lay outside the gene matches. Germline assignment: CDR1 DFQATT and CDR2 SNEGSKA (reference sequence). This CDR3 comprises 12 residues. The CDR3: CSAPRGLAVSFF. CDR3 coding DNA: TGCAGTGCGCCCCGCGGGCTAGCGGTTTCATTCTTC.

The chain uses TRBV7-2 and TRBJ2-2; TRBD1 matches at 7 bases. With V trimmed by 5 bases and J by 6 bases, 9 bases remained unmatched. CDR3 length: 15 amino acids. CDR1 SGHTA and CDR2 FQGNSA come from the germline V gene. The CDR3 nucleotides read TGTGCCAGCAGCCCCGGGACAGCGAGACCCGGGGAGCTGTTTTTT. Translated, it gives CASSPGTARPGELFF.

The chain employs TRBV28 and TRBJ2-5, with TRBD2 identical over 12 bases. CDR3 length: 20 residues. Germline V gene data show CDR1 as MDHEN and CDR2 as SYDVKM. The V and J ends lost 1 base and 5 bases, in that order; junction bases with no gene match: 17. The CDR3 DNA is TGTGCCAGCAGTTTATTCCCGACTAGCGGGAGAAGGGGCGGTGAGGAGACCCAGTACTTC. It translates to CASSLFPTSGRRGGEETQYF.

This clonotype came up many times. This chain uses TRBV4-1 with TRBJ1-3; 7 bases map to TRBD1. The ends lost 0 bases at V and 4 bases at J; junction bases unmatched: 3. The CDR3 covers 15 residues. The germline CDR1 and CDR2 sequences are MGHRA and YSYEKL. CDR3 nucleotides: TGCGCCAGCAGCCAAGATCAGGGGGAAGGAAACACCATATATTTT. As protein: CASSQDQGEGNTIYF.

The chain employs TRBV6-2 or TRBV6-3 and TRBJ2-7; D perhaps matches TRBD2 (6 bases). This CDR3 comprises 15 residues. V was shortened by 5 bases and J by 1 base, with 15 bases between the two germline ends. Germline V CDR1 and CDR2: MNHEY, SVGEGT. The CDR3: CASSNRPGRSYEQYF. The CDR3 nucleotides are TGTGCCAGCAGTAATCGACCCGGGAGATCCTACGAGCAGTACTTC.

CDR3 in DNA: TGTGCCAGCAGCCCGGTGGGGGACGTTCAAGAGACCCAGTACTTC. It translates to CASSPVGDVQETQYF. The chain uses TRBV4-2 and TRBJ2-5; D possibly matches TRBD1 or TRBD2 (5 bases each). Germline V gives CDR1 LGHNA, CDR2 YNFKEQ. Trimming stripped 4 bases from V and 2 bases from J, with 14 bases between. The CDR3 is 15 amino acids.

This chain links TRBV4-1 with TRBJ2-7; D not resolved. The CDR3 consists of 14 residues. V lost 0 bases and J lost 3, with 9 bases in between. In germline, CDR1 is MGHRA, CDR2 YSYEKL. Here the CDR3 reads CASSQDRAGYEQYF. CDR3 DNA: TGCGCCAGCAGCCAAGATAGGGCTGGCTACGAGCAGTACTTC.

This clonotype has a handful of counts. The CDR3 reads CSVVGAEAFF. The CDR3 nucleotides are TGCAGCGTTGTTGGTGCTGAAGCTTTCTTT. V usage is TRBV29-1 and J usage is TRBJ1-1; no reliable D call. The germline V gene has CDR1 SQVTM and CDR2 ANQGSEA. This CDR3 is 10 amino acids long. The V end was cut by 4 bases, the J end by 6 bases, with 6 bases between.

The chain joins TRBV7-2 to TRBJ2-1; the match to TRBD1 covers 7 bases. The CDR3 covers 14 residues. Trimming took 5 bases from V and 4 from J; bases not matched to a gene: 5. Germline V gene lookup returns CDR1 SGHTA and CDR2 FQGNSA. CDR3 residues: CASSLSGQYNEQFF. The CDR3 coding sequence is TGTGCCAGCAGCCTCTCGGGACAGTACAATGAGCAGTTCTTC.

J is TRBJ2-3 and V is TRBV5-6; 7 bases fit TRBD1. Germline V gives CDR1 SGHDT, CDR2 YYEEEE. V was pared by 3 bases and J by 0 bases, with 13 bases of the junction left unmatched. The CDR3 runs to 18 residues. CDR3: CASSSKTGTVTSTDTQYF. The CDR3 DNA follows: TGTGCCAGCAGCTCGAAGACCGGGACAGTAACTAGCACAGATACGCAGTATTTT.

This clonotype was found a few times. The gene calls are TRBV12-3 or TRBV12-4 and TRBJ1-1; 8 nucleotides agree with TRBD1. Unmatched junction bases numbered 9, after V lost 6 bases and J lost 0 bases. The CDR3 sequence is 16 residues long. CDR3 protein: CASSPPGQAMNTEAFF. In nucleotides, the CDR3 is TGTGCCAGCAGCCCACCGGGACAGGCAATGAACACTGAAGCTTTCTTT.

This clonotype has just a few counts. The V and J genes are TRBV11-2 and TRBJ2-3; D ambiguous. Per the germline V gene, CDR1 is SGHAT and CDR2 is FQNNGV. Trimming stripped 3 bases from V and 7 bases from J, with 8 bases between. The CDR3 runs 12 residues. In nucleotides, the CDR3 is TGTGCCAGCAGCTTGACCTCGTATACGCAGTATTTT. Its protein product is CASSLTSYTQYF.

This clonotype was observed a few times. CDR3 DNA: TGCAGTGCGAAGACTAGCGGCTACGAGCAGTACTTC. It encodes CSAKTSGYEQYF. This chain joins TRBV20-1 and TRBJ2-7; TRBD2 aligns across 9 bases. Losses at the gene ends were 6 bases for V and 3 bases for J; bases not matched to a gene: 3. From germline, CDR1 is DFQATT and CDR2 SNEGSKA (reference sequence). There are 12 residues in the CDR3.

The sample holds many counts of this clonotype. The chain is built from TRBV18 and TRBJ2-2; no clear D. Trimming pared 8 bases from V and 2 bases from J, leaving 9 bases between. The CDR3 contains 13 residues. Per germline, CDR1 KGHSH and CDR2 LQKENI. CDR3 loop: CASSPPNTGELFF. CDR3 nucleotides: TGTGCCAGCAGTCCTCCCAACACCGGGGAGCTGTTTTTT.

This clonotype was seen a handful of times. This chain uses TRBV20-1 with TRBJ2-1; D not certain. Deletions cut 0 bases from V and 2 bases from J, with 11 bases between. Germline V gene lookup returns CDR1 DFQATT and CDR2 SNEGSKA (reference sequence). This CDR3 spans 15 amino acids. CDR3 DNA: TGCAGTGCTAGAGATAAGGTCTCGCCCTACAATGAGCAGTTCTTC. It specifies CSARDKVSPYNEQFF.